This T cell receptor beta chain was captured by sequencing in a study of Graves' ophthalmopathy and Graves' hyperthyroidism. From RNA, the CDR3 regions of TCR beta chains were amplified and sequenced. Second-round multiplex PCR came after a first-round RT-PCR that employed HTBI primers. TCRdb re-derived calls from the multiplex PCR reads in MiXCR, one entry per CDR3 protein. The data contain 650,000 to 800,000 distinct CDR3 sequences, approximately 39% of them singletons. Diagnoses were established from clinical symptoms, serum thyroxine, TRAb, thyroid ultrasound and orbital computed tomography. The PBMCs had their origin in less than 13 ml of fresh peripheral blood. The CDR3 contains 12 residues. Between the trimmed V and J ends, which lost 6 bases and 11 bases, there was a span of 16 bases. The table lists this clonotype with many counts.

The V gene is TRBV12-3 or TRBV12-4, the J gene TRBJ1-1; D may be TRBD1 (6 bases). Sequences were obtained from peripheral blood. This receptor was taken from an adult man with Graves' ophthalmopathy. This chain's CDR3 is CASRFGQTKAFF. The CDR3, as DNA: TGTGCCAGCAGATTCGGACAGACGAAGGCTTTCTTT.